A single sample gave rise to the 17 T cell receptor beta chains below, sequenced in a study of Graves' ophthalmopathy and Graves' hyperthyroidism. The study amplified TCR beta CDR3 regions using RNA transcripts. Scientists carried out first-round RT-PCR using HTBI primers and then a second-round multiplex PCR. TCRdb redid the calling of the multiplex PCR reads with MiXCR, one entry per CDR3 protein. The sample shows about 700,000 distinct CDR3 sequences, 40% of them seen only once. Sequences were obtained from peripheral blood. The receptors originated from an adult man with Graves' ophthalmopathy.

This clonotype was counted at least ten times. The chain employs TRBV20-1 and TRBJ1-5; D unresolved. The CDR3 length is 13 residues. The germline V and J ends were trimmed by 2 bases and 4 bases, with 9 bases remaining between them. The germline V gene has CDR1 DFQATT and CDR2 SNEGSKA (reference sequence). The CDR3 nucleotides read TGCAGTGCTAGATGGCGAGGTAATCAGCCCCAGCATTTT. Amino acids: CSARWRGNQPQHF.

Comments on this clonotype: The junction departs from germline at one end; a sequencing error may be responsible. The CDR3, as DNA: TGCGCCAGCAGACAAGGAAGCGGGGGTTCCTACGAGCAGTACTTC. As protein: CASRQGSGGSYEQYF. The chain joins TRBV4-1 to TRBJ2-7; 8 bases are a match to TRBD2. The CDR3 is made up of 15 amino acids. Looked up from germline, CDR1 is MGHRA and CDR2 is YSYEKL.

This clonotype appeared many times. The chain links TRBV5-1 to TRBJ2-2; D not resolved. V was shortened by 5 bases and J by 4 bases, with 3 bases between the two germline ends. The germline V gene has CDR1 SGHRS and CDR2 YFSETQ. CDR3 size: 11 residues. CDR3: CASRRTGELFF. The CDR3 nucleotides read TGCGCCAGCAGACGCACCGGGGAGCTGTTTTTT.

This chain joins TRBV2 and TRBJ1-5, with D perhaps TRBD1 (5 bases). The germline V gene has CDR1 SNHLY and CDR2 FYNNEI. The CDR3 totals 16 residues. The CDR3 nucleotides are TGTGCTAGAGATCAGGGCGCATGGGACGGGAATCAGCCCCAGCATTTT. Protein sequence: CARDQGAWDGNQPQHF.

The table lists this clonotype with a count of one. This rearrangement joins TRBV10-3 to TRBJ1-2, with 8 bases identical to TRBD1. Germline CDR1 is ENHRY and CDR2 is SYGVKD. V lost 3 bases and J lost 8; bases outside the gene matches: 17. The CDR3 loop spans 17 amino acids. Written as DNA, the CDR3 is TGTGCCATCAGTGAATCCGAGACAGGGGTTAGTCCCGCGGGCTACACCTTC. Protein sequence: CAISESETGVSPAGYTF.

This clonotype was observed many times. The V call is TRBV7-2, the J call TRBJ1-1; D might be TRBD1 (5 bases). CDR3 length: 16 amino acids. The germline V and J ends were trimmed by 3 bases and 4 bases, with 18 bases remaining between them. Germline CDR1 and CDR2: SGHTA and FQGNSA. CDR3 loop: CASSLEAVEGSTEAFF. For the CDR3, the DNA is TGTGCCAGCAGCTTGGAGGCGGTGGAGGGGAGCACTGAAGCTTTCTTT.

This clonotype was picked up many times. The genes are TRBV15 and TRBJ1-6; D uncertain. This CDR3 contains 15 residues. Trimming cost V 0 bases and J 6 bases, with 9 bases left between them. Germline assignment: CDR1 LNHNV and CDR2 YYDKDF (reference sequence). In DNA form, the CDR3 reads TGTGCCACCAGCAGAGATCTCGGCACTAATTCACCCCTCCACTTT. The encoded protein is CATSRDLGTNSPLHF.

This rearrangement joins TRBV10-3 to TRBJ2-7, with TRBD2 matching 8 bases. The germline CDR1 and CDR2 sequences are ENHRY and SYGVKD. The CDR3 runs to 13 residues. V trimming: 11 bases; J trimming: 5 bases; junction bases outside the gene matches: 11. CDR3 sequence: CAVPGTSYDEQYF. The CDR3 DNA follows: TGTGCCGTCCCCGGGACTAGTTACGACGAGCAGTACTTC.

The chain uses TRBV20-1 and TRBJ2-2; the match to TRBD2 covers 7 bases. From germline, CDR1 is DFQATT and CDR2 SNEGSKA (reference sequence). CDR3 length equals 15 residues. V gave up 4 bases and J gave up 2 bases; unmatched junction bases: 7. The CDR3 loop is CSAIGSGTNTGELFF. For the CDR3, the DNA is TGCAGTGCTATAGGAAGCGGGACTAACACCGGGGAGCTGTTTTTT.

The rearrangement uses TRBV20-1 and TRBJ2-7, with D perhaps TRBD2 (6 bases). The V gene lost 3 bases and the J gene lost 0 bases, with 12 bases spanning the gap. The germline CDR1 and CDR2 sequences are DFQATT and SNEGSKA (reference sequence). CDR3 size: 14 residues. The CDR3 DNA reads TGCAGTGCTAGGGGAGGCGGGACCTCCTACGAGCAGTACTTC. Residues: CSARGGGTSYEQYF.

The chain is built from TRBV7-9 and TRBJ2-5; D is possibly TRBD2 (6 bases). This CDR3 contains 14 residues. The V gene's germline CDR1 is SEHNR and CDR2 FQNEAQ (reference sequence). V dropped 7 bases and J dropped 4 bases, with 16 bases sitting between them. The CDR3 bases are TGTGCCAGCACCTTCACGGGGGTAGGAGAGACCCAGTACTTC. It codes for CASTFTGVGETQYF.

The gene calls are TRBV28 and TRBJ1-2; D is unresolved. V dropped 4 bases and J dropped 0 bases, with 6 bases sitting between them. The CDR3 is 13 amino acids. CDR1 and CDR2 from the germline V gene are MDHEN and SYDVKM. The CDR3 DNA reads as TGTGCCAGCAGTTATAACCCTAACTATGGCTACACCTTC. Its translation is CASSYNPNYGYTF.

The chain combines TRBV7-9 with TRBJ2-5; tentatively, D is TRBD2 (6 bases). Trimming took off 1 base at V and 0 bases at J, with 12 bases between the two ends. Germline CDR1 and CDR2: SEHNR and FQNEAQ (reference sequence). The CDR3 is 16 residues long. The CDR3 region is CASSLVVGRYQETQYF. The CDR3 DNA sequence: TGTGCCAGCAGCTTAGTAGTGGGGAGGTACCAAGAGACCCAGTACTTC.

The chain joins TRBV12-3 or TRBV12-4 to TRBJ1-6, with unresolved D. The CDR3 covers 14 residues. V shed 5 bases and J shed 4 bases, with 9 bases lying between them. The CDR3 loop reads CASSRGRYNSPLHF. The CDR3 nucleotides read TGTGCCAGCAGTAGAGGACGGTATAATTCACCCCTCCACTTT.

With regard to this clonotype: An end of the junction does not agree with germline; a read error may underlie this. The chain has TRBV7-9 and TRBJ2-7; 14 bases fit TRBD2. Germline CDR1 reads SEHNR; CDR2 reads FQNEAQ (reference sequence). CDR3 length: 16 residues. In DNA, the CDR3 is TGCGCCAGCAGCCCAACCGGGACTAGCGGGAGCGGCGAGCAGTACTTC. Amino acids: CASSPTGTSGSGEQYF.

This chain links TRBV20-1 with TRBJ1-2; 8 bases match TRBD1. This CDR3 is built from 13 residues. V shed 1 base, J shed 4 bases, and the junction held 2 bases outside the gene matches. Germline V gene data show CDR1 as DFQATT and CDR2 as SNEGSKA (reference sequence). In DNA form, the CDR3 reads TGCAGTGCTAGAGTGGGGACAGGCTATGGCTACACCTTC. It specifies CSARVGTGYGYTF.

A note on this clonotype: One junction end disagrees with the germline gene, perhaps due to a read error. The V call is TRBV2, the J call TRBJ1-1; D perhaps matches TRBD1 (6 bases). This CDR3 is 13 amino acids long. CDR1 and CDR2 from the germline V gene are SNHLY and FYNNEI. In DNA, the CDR3 is TGTGCCAGCGAAGGAACAGGGAACACAGAAGCTTTCTTT. Its protein product is CASEGTGNTEAFF.